This section outlines one T cell receptor (beta chain) sequence together with its context. Its antigen is currently unknown. Profiled with immunoSEQ multiplex PCR; TCRdb holds only in-frame clones, not every one. The profile shows some 70,000 clones, around 81% of them singletons. The sample belongs to a study of OX40 agonist ivuxolimab in advanced cancers. Notes on the study in general: Low normalized T-cell clonal expansion was also seen in some nonresponders.

This clonotype originated in an adult with an advanced solid tumor such as melanoma, head and neck, liver or kidney cancer. The sequencing here drew on CD4+ or CD8+ T cells sorted from blood, taken in a trial of the OX40 agonist ivuxolimab.

CDR3 amino acids: CASSIAGANDNEQFF. CDR3 nucleotide sequence: TGTGCCAGCAGTATAGCGGGGGCGAACGATAATGAGCAGTTCTTC. The chain employs TRBV2 and TRBJ2-1; 9 bases align to TRBD2. This CDR3 is 15 amino acids long. The V gene's germline CDR1 is SNHLY and CDR2 FYNNEI. Losses at the gene ends were 5 bases for V and 7 bases for J; bases not matched to a gene: 9.